This T cell receptor beta chain was found in a study of cytomegalovirus exposure and HLA in healthy donors. PCR amplification relied on 60 Vbeta primers (plus 13 Jbeta primers). The protocol was immunoSEQ multiplex PCR, while the TCRdb copy is restricted to in-frame clones and leaves out a portion. The sample shows 150,000 to 200,000 clones, roughly four fifths of them seen only once. Germline CDR1 reads SNHLY; CDR2 reads FYNNEI. The J segment lost 1 base and the V segment lost 3 bases, leaving 4 bases of the junction unmatched. CDR3 length equals 15 residues. The receptor comes from a woman in her 30s in good health and CMV-seronegative. Material for sequencing was PBMCs. The chain employs TRBV2 and TRBJ2-3; TRBD2 agrees at 7 bases. CDR3 amino acids: CASSEGREGTDTQYF. CDR3 nucleotide sequence: TGTGCCAGCAGTGAGGGGAGGGAGGGCACAGATACGCAGTATTTT.